A single sample gave rise to the 27 T cell receptor beta chains below, sequenced in a study of technical replicates of blood from several donors. Profiled with immunoSEQ multiplex PCR; TCRdb holds only in-frame clones, not every one. This table has tens of thousands of clones, around 90% appearing once. Specimen: T cells isolated from PBMCs. The receptor source for this set is a human donor in good health.

This chain connects TRBV4-1 to TRBJ1-6; 8 bases are a match to TRBD1. Germline V lookup: CDR1 MGHRA, CDR2 YSYEKL. Trimming removed 7 bases from V and 12 bases from J; junction bases left unmatched: 14. CDR3 length: 15 amino acids. The DNA for the CDR3 is TGCGCCAGCACCGCGGGGGACGGGACAGGTCTACCCCTCCACTTT. Amino acid sequence: CASTAGDGTGLPLHF.

This chain links TRBV29-1 with TRBJ2-7; 9 bases map to TRBD1. Germline V gives CDR1 SQVTM, CDR2 ANQGSEA. Trimming at V came to 7 bases and at J to 3 bases, leaving 10 bases not matched to a gene. CDR3 length: 14 amino acids. The CDR3 DNA sequence: TGCAGCGCCCAAGGAGGACAGGGGAACTACGAGCAGTACTTC. Its protein is CSAQGGQGNYEQYF.

The rearrangement joins TRBV6-5 to TRBJ1-1; the D is unclear. Trimming took off 2 bases at V and 2 bases at J, with 9 bases between the two ends. The CDR3 has 14 residues. Germline V gene data show CDR1 as MNHEY and CDR2 as SVGAGI. In nucleotides, the CDR3 is TGTGCCAGCAGTTACGAGGGTGGCAACACTGAAGCTTTCTTT. It codes for CASSYEGGNTEAFF.

The chain is built from TRBV30 and TRBJ2-1, with 14 bases that match TRBD2. Germline V gene data show CDR1 as GTSNPN and CDR2 as SVGIG (reference sequence). The J segment lost 3 bases and the V segment lost 4 bases, leaving 14 bases of the junction unmatched. The CDR3 runs 19 residues. This chain's CDR3 is CAWNVPRGLAGAHYNEQFF. Here the CDR3 DNA reads TGTGCCTGGAACGTCCCTCGGGGACTAGCGGGGGCACACTACAATGAGCAGTTCTTC.

This rearrangement joins TRBV4-2 to TRBJ2-5; weak D call: TRBD2 (6 bases). Per the germline V gene, CDR1 is LGHNA and CDR2 is YNFKEQ. V gave up 1 base and J gave up 5 bases, with 17 bases separating them. The CDR3 loop spans 16 amino acids. The CDR3 sequence: CASSQVLSGIRETQYF. Written as DNA, the CDR3 is TGTGCCAGCAGCCAAGTACTTAGCGGAATCCGTGAGACCCAGTACTTC.

This chain joins TRBV19 and TRBJ2-7; 10 nucleotides agree with TRBD2. The V gene's germline CDR1 is LNHDA and CDR2 SQIVND (reference sequence). The CDR3 extends over 14 amino acids. V dropped 8 bases and J dropped 2; count of bases not matched to a gene: 6. The CDR3 reads CASAGAGGAYEQYF. In DNA, the CDR3 is TGTGCCAGTGCGGGAGCGGGAGGGGCCTACGAGCAGTACTTC.

The chain employs TRBV6-6 and TRBJ2-7, with D unresolved. The CDR3 consists of 14 residues. Trimming pared 6 bases from V and 1 base from J, leaving 13 bases between. Germline loops: CDR1 MNHNY, CDR2 SVGAGI (reference sequence). This chain's CDR3 is CASRSPAQSYEQYF. The CDR3 DNA is TGTGCCAGCAGGTCTCCGGCACAGTCCTACGAGCAGTACTTC.

The chain couples TRBV6-4 to TRBJ1-2; no firm D call. The germline V gene has CDR1 MRHNA and CDR2 SNTAGT. The germline V and J ends were trimmed by 0 bases and 4 bases, with 15 bases remaining between them. This CDR3 has 16 amino acids. The CDR3 DNA reads TGTGCCAGCAGTGACTCGATCTTGGCAGGAGGCTATGGCTACACCTTC. Protein: CASSDSILAGGYGYTF.

The chain has TRBV6-1 and TRBJ2-6; D is possibly TRBD1 (5 bases). Trimming stripped 10 bases from V and 4 bases from J, with 14 bases between. This CDR3 is built from 14 residues. The germline gives CDR1 MNHNS, CDR2 SASEGT. The DNA for the CDR3 is TGTGCCACCCAGACGACAGTCGGGGCCAACGTCCTGACTTTC. Its translation is CATQTTVGANVLTF.

J is TRBJ2-7 and V is TRBV5-4, with 10 nucleotides matching TRBD2. V shed 5 bases and J 1 base; nucleotides not matched to a gene: 6. Germline V gene lookup returns CDR1 SGHNT and CDR2 YYREEE (reference sequence). This CDR3 has 15 residues. CDR3 sequence reads: CASRSGLADSYEQYF. The CDR3 bases are TGTGCCAGCAGATCTGGACTAGCGGATTCCTACGAGCAGTACTTC.

The chain couples TRBV11-3 to TRBJ1-1, with D possibly matching TRBD1 (5 bases). V lost 7 bases and J lost 4, with 19 bases in between. The CDR3 runs to 15 residues. CDR1 SGHNT and CDR2 YENEEA come from the germline V gene. In DNA, the CDR3 is TGTGCCAGCACCGTTCCGGGACCCGGGAGCACTGAAGCTTTCTTT. Its protein product is CASTVPGPGSTEAFF.

This clone was counted only a few times. The chain has TRBV11-2 and TRBJ1-3, with TRBD1 as a possible D gene (6 bases). The CDR3 length is 17 residues. The V end was cut by 0 bases, the J end by 4 bases, with 16 bases between. Germline CDR1 SGHAT, CDR2 FQNNGV. CDR3 residues: CASSLDGIGTTGNTIYF. CDR3 DNA: TGTGCCAGCAGCTTAGATGGGATCGGGACAACGGGAAACACCATATATTTT.

This clone appeared once. CDR3 residues: CASSDGTGIYEQYF. The CDR3 DNA sequence: TGTGCCAGCAGTGACGGGACAGGGATCTACGAGCAGTACTTC. The rearrangement joins TRBV2 to TRBJ2-7, with 9 positions matching TRBD1. After removal of 3 bases from V and 3 bases from J, the junction contained 3 bases not matched to a gene. CDR1 SNHLY and CDR2 FYNNEI come from the germline V gene. The CDR3 spans 14 residues.

The rearrangement links TRBV28 to TRBJ1-1; perhaps TRBD1 as D (5 bases). From germline, CDR1 is MDHEN and CDR2 SYDVKM. CDR3 length equals 14 residues. Trimming stripped 6 bases from V and 8 bases from J, with 19 bases between. The CDR3 loop reads CASSAIRQSPEAFF. DNA of the CDR3: TGTGCCAGCAGCGCTATTAGACAGAGCCCGGAAGCTTTCTTT.

Only a few counts were recorded for this clone. The chain joins TRBV21-1 to TRBJ1-2; the table's D call, TRBD1, has no DNA check behind it. TRBV21-1 is an annotated pseudogene. CDR3 length: 15 amino acids. In DNA form, the CDR3 reads TGTGCCAGCAGCTCCCAGGGGGCGGAGTTGCAAGGCTACACCTTC. It specifies CASSSQGAELQGYTF.

The chain recombines TRBV28 with TRBJ1-1; 9 bases are a match to TRBD1. The CDR3 extends over 16 amino acids. With 6 bases clipped from V and 3 bases from J, the junction kept 11 bases outside the gene matches. The germline gives CDR1 MDHEN, CDR2 SYDVKM. CDR3 loop: CASSTAGTGTDTEAFF. CDR3 nucleotides: TGTGCCAGCAGCACGGCCGGGACAGGGACGGACACTGAAGCTTTCTTT.

This clone was counted once. The V gene is TRBV5-1, the J gene TRBJ1-2; 9 bases agree with TRBD1. CDR1 and CDR2 from the germline V gene are SGHRS and YFSETQ. Losses at the gene ends were 4 bases for V and 4 bases for J; bases not matched to a gene: 8. The CDR3 is 15 amino acids. CDR3 sequence reads: CASSLGGQGAYGYTF. DNA for the CDR3: TGCGCCAGCAGCCTGGGGGGACAGGGCGCCTATGGCTACACCTTC.

This sequence joins TRBV4-1 and TRBJ2-7, with 11 bases that match TRBD1. Germline lookup yields CDR1 MGHRA and CDR2 YSYEKL. This CDR3 region has 16 residues. Losses at the gene ends were 5 bases for V and 2 bases for J; bases not matched to a gene: 8. In DNA, the CDR3 is TGCGCCAGCAGCGCGGGACAGGGGGTTCTCCCCTACGAGCAGTACTTC. It yields the protein CASSAGQGVLPYEQYF.

The chain carries TRBV7-9 and TRBJ2-2; 13 bases map to TRBD2. J lost 4 bases, V lost 4 bases, and 0 bases had no gene match. The CDR3 spans 15 residues. Germline V gene lookup returns CDR1 SEHNR and CDR2 FQNEAQ (reference sequence). The CDR3 protein is CASSWTSGGTGELFF. In nucleotides, the CDR3 is TGTGCCAGCAGCTGGACTAGCGGGGGCACCGGGGAGCTGTTTTTT.

The chain has TRBV6-1 and TRBJ1-1; TRBD1 is a possible D gene (5 bases). The CDR3 runs 14 residues. Germline V gives CDR1 MNHNS, CDR2 SASEGT. The V end lost 7 bases, the J end lost 0 bases, and 12 bases lay between the germline ends. Written as DNA, the CDR3 is TGTGCCAGCACTAGACAGAACATGAACACTGAAGCTTTCTTT. It encodes CASTRQNMNTEAFF.

This CDR3 reads CASSYSFRGASGEAFF. CDR3 in DNA: TGTGCCAGCAGTTACTCTTTCCGCGGGGCCTCCGGTGAAGCTTTCTTT. V and J are TRBV6-5 and TRBJ1-1, with a tentative D call TRBD1 (5 bases). CDR3 length: 16 amino acids. V lost 0 bases, J lost 7 bases, and 18 bases lay in between. CDR1 and CDR2 (germline): MNHEY, SVGAGI.

The V gene is TRBV4-1, the J gene TRBJ1-2; D remains unclear. Per germline, CDR1 MGHRA and CDR2 YSYEKL. V lost 3 bases and J lost 5, with 10 bases in between. The CDR3 has 13 amino acids. Here the CDR3 DNA reads TGCGCCAGCAGCCAGGTCGAGGATTATGGCTACACCTTC. It encodes CASSQVEDYGYTF.

Here the CDR3 reads CASSPGLGGIGTSGEIGELFF. CDR3 bases: TGTGCCAGCAGCCCGGGGTTGGGGGGGATCGGGACTAGCGGGGAAATCGGGGAGCTGTTTTTT. This chain connects TRBV9 to TRBJ2-2; 13 nucleotides line up with TRBD2. Germline trimming cut 4 bases from V and 7 bases from J; bases unmatched to any gene: 22. The V gene's germline CDR1 is SGDLS and CDR2 YYNGEE. The CDR3 consists of 21 residues.

The rearrangement uses TRBV19 and TRBJ1-4; D is undetermined. The V gene lost 5 bases and the J gene lost 4 bases, with 11 bases spanning the gap. Germline CDR1 reads LNHDA; CDR2 reads SQIVND (reference sequence). This CDR3 is built from 14 residues. The CDR3 here is CASSSNPHNEKLFF. CDR3 DNA: TGTGCCAGTAGTTCAAATCCCCATAATGAAAAACTGTTTTTT.

The gene calls are TRBV27 and TRBJ2-7; TRBD1 might be the D (6 bases). The CDR3 is 14 residues long. CDR1 is MNHEY, CDR2 SMNVEV, per germline (reference sequence). V was shortened by 4 bases and J by 4 bases, with 14 bases between the two germline ends. CDR3 residues: CASSSNRELYEQYF. The CDR3 DNA reads TGTGCCAGCAGTTCTAACAGGGAACTATACGAGCAGTACTTC.

This clone was found once. The V gene is TRBV7-9, the J gene TRBJ2-2; 8 bases align to TRBD2. Germline CDR1 SEHNR, CDR2 FQNEAQ (reference sequence). The length of the CDR3 is 19 residues. J lost 7 bases, V lost 5 bases, and 21 bases had no gene match. The DNA of the CDR3 is TGTGCCAGCAGCCTTCAAATACTAGCGGCCACAACAAAAAACGGGGAGCTGTTTTTT. Encoded protein: CASSLQILAATTKNGELFF.

This chain uses TRBV18 with TRBJ2-3, with TRBD2 matching over 7 bases. The germline V gene encodes CDR1 KGHSH and CDR2 LQKENI. The CDR3 totals 17 residues. Trimming removed 3 bases from V and 0 bases from J; junction bases left unmatched: 9. The CDR3 loop reads CASSPVVTSQSTDTQYF. The CDR3 bases are TGTGCCAGCTCACCGGTTGTGACTAGCCAAAGCACAGATACGCAGTATTTT.